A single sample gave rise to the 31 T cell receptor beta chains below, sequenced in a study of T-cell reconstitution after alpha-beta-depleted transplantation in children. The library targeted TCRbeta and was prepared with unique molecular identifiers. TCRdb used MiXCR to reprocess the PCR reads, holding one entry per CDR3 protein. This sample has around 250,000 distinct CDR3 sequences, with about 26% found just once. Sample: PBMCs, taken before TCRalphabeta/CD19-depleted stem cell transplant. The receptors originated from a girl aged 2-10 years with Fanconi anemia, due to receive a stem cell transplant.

CDR3 sequence reads: CSARDGGQPISLYGYTF. DNA for the CDR3: TGCAGTGCTAGAGATGGGGGACAGCCTATCTCTCTCTATGGCTACACCTTC. The rearrangement uses TRBV20-1 and TRBJ1-2; TRBD1 agrees at 7 bases. The CDR3 runs 17 residues. Trimming took 0 bases from V and 4 from J; bases not matched to a gene: 14. Germline V gives CDR1 DFQATT, CDR2 SNEGSKA (reference sequence).

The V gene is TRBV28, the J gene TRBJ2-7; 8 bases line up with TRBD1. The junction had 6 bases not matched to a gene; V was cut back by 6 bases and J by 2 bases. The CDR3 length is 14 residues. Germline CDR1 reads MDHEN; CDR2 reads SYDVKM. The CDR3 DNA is TGTGCCAGCAGCCTTATGACAGGGGCCTACGAGCAGTACTTC. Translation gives CASSLMTGAYEQYF.

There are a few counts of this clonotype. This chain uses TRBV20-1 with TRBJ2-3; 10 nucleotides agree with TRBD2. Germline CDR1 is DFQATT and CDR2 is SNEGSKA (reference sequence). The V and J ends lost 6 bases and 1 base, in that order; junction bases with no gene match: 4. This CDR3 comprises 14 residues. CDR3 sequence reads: CSASGGAGTDTQYF. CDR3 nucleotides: TGCAGTGCCAGCGGGGGGGCCGGCACAGATACGCAGTATTTT.

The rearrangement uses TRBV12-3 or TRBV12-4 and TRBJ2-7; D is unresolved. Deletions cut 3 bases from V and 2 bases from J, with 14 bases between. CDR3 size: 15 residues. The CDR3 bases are TGTGCCAGCAGTTTGCCCGGGCAGGCCCCCTACGAGCAGTACTTC. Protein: CASSLPGQAPYEQYF.

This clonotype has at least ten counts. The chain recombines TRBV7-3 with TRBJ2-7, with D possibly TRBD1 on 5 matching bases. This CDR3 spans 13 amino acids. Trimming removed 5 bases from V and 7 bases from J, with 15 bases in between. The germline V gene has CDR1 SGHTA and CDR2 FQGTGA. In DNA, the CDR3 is TGTGCCAGCAGCGCAGGGTCCTCCAAAGAGCAGTACTTC. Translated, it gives CASSAGSSKEQYF.

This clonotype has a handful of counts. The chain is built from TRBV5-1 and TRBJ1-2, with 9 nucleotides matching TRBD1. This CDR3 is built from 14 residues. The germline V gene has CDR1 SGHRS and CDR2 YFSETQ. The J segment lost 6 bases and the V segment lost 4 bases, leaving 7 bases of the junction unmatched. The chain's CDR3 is CASSGQGKVDGYTF. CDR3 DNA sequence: TGCGCCAGCAGCGGACAGGGGAAAGTTGATGGCTACACCTTC.

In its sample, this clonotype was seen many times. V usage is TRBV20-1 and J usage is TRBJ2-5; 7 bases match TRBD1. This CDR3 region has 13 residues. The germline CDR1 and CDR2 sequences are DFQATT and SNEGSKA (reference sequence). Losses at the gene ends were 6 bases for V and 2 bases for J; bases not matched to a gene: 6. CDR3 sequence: CSAADRSQETQYF. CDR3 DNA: TGCAGTGCCGCGGACAGGTCACAAGAGACCCAGTACTTC.

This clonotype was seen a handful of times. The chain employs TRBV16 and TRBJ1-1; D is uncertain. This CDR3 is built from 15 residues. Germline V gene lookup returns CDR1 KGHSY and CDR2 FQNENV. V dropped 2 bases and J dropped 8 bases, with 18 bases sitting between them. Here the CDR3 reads CASSQPISKAREAFF. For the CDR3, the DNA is TGTGCCAGCAGCCAACCAATCTCGAAGGCCAGGGAAGCTTTCTTT.

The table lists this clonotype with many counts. The CDR3 coding sequence is TGCAGCGTAAATGCGGGACAGGGTATCGGTACAGATACGCAGTATTTT. It specifies CSVNAGQGIGTDTQYF. The genes are TRBV29-1 and TRBJ2-3; 9 nucleotides match TRBD1. With 6 bases clipped from V and 3 bases from J, the junction kept 13 bases outside the gene matches. The CDR3 length is 16 residues. CDR1 is SQVTM and CDR2 is ANQGSEA in the germline V gene.

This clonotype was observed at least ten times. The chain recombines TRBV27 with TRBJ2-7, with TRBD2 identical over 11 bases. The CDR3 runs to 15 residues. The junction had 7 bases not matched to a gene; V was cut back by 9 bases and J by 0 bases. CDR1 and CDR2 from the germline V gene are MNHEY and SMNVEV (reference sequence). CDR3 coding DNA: TGTGCCAGTTCGGGACTAGCGGTTCCCTCCTACGAGCAGTACTTC. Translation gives CASSGLAVPSYEQYF.

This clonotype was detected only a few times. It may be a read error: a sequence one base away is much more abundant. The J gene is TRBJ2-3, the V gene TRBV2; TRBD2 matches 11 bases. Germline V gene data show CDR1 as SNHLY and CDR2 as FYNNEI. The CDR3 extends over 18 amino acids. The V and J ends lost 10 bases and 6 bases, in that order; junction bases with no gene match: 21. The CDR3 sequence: CAISPGTSGRGYWDTQYF. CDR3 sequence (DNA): TGTGCCATCAGCCCCGGGACTAGCGGAAGGGGGTATTGGGATACGCAGTATTTT.

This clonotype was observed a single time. For the CDR3, the DNA is TGCAGTGCTGGCGCGACAACCCTCTCCTACAATGAGCAGTTCTTC. Its translation: CSAGATTLSYNEQFF. The V and J genes are TRBV20-1 and TRBJ2-1; D ambiguous. This CDR3 has 15 amino acids. Germline CDR1 is DFQATT and CDR2 is SNEGSKA (reference sequence). Trimming stripped 5 bases from V and 0 bases from J, with 14 bases between.

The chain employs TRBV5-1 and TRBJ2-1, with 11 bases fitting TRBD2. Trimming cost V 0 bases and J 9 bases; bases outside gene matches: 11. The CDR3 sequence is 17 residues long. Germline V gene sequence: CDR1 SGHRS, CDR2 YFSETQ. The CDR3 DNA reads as TGCGCCAGCAGCTTGGGGCTAGCGGGAGGCTCAGTTGGTGAGCAGTTCTTC. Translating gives CASSLGLAGGSVGEQFF. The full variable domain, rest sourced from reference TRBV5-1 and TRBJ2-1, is KAGVTQTPRYLIKTRGQQVTLSCSPISGHRSVSWYQQTPGQGLQFLFEYFSETQRNKGNFPGRFSGRQFSNSRSEMNVSTLELGDSALYLCASSLGLAGGSVGEQFFGPGTRLTVL.

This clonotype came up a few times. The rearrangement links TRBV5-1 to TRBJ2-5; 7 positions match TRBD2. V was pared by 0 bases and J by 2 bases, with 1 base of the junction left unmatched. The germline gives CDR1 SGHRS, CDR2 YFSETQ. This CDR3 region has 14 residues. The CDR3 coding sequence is TGCGCCAGCAGCTTGGGGACTAGACAAGAGACCCAGTACTTC. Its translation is CASSLGTRQETQYF.

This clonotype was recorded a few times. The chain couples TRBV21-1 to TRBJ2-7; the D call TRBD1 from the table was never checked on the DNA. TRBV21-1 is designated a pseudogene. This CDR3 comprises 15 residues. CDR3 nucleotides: TGTGCCAGCAGCAAAACTGGGACAGGGTCCTACGAGCAGTACTTC. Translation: CASSKTGTGSYEQYF.

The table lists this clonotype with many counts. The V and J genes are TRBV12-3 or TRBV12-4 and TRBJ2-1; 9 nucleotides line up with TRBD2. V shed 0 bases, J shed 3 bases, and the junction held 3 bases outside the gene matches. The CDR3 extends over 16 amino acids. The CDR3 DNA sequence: TGTGCCAGCAGTTTAGCAACTAGCGGGTACTACAATGAGCAGTTCTTC. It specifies CASSLATSGYYNEQFF.

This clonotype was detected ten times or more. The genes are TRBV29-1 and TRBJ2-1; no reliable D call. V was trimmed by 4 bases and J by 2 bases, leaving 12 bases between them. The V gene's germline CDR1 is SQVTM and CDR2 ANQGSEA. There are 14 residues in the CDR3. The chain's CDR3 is CSVVIGLPYNEQFF. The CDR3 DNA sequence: TGCAGCGTTGTTATAGGGTTGCCCTACAATGAGCAGTTCTTC.

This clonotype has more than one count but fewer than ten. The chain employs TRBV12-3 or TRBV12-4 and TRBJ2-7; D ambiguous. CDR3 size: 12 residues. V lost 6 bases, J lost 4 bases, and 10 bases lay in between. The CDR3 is CASRDAGYEQYF. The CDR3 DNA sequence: TGTGCCAGCAGGGACGCTGGGTACGAGCAGTACTTC.

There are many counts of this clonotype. The CDR3 bases are TGCAGTGCCAGACGGGACGGGAGGGGTTTTTCCTACAATGAGCAGTTCTTC. As protein: CSARRDGRGFSYNEQFF. The V gene is TRBV20-1, the J gene TRBJ2-1; 8 bases agree with TRBD2. The CDR3 is 17 amino acids. Germline V CDR1 and CDR2: DFQATT, SNEGSKA (reference sequence). The V and J ends lost 6 bases and 1 base, in that order; junction bases with no gene match: 14.

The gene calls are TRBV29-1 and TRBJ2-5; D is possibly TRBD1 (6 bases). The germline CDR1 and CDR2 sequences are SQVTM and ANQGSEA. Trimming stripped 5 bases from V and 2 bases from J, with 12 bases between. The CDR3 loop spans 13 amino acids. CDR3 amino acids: CSVRARGQETQYF. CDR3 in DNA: TGCAGCGTTAGAGCTAGGGGGCAAGAGACCCAGTACTTC.

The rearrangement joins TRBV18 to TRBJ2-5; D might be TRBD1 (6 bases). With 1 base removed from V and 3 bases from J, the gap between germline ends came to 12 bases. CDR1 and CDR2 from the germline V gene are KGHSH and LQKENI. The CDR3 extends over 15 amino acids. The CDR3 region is CASSPRDTLKETQYF. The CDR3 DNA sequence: TGTGCCAGCTCACCACGGGACACCCTGAAAGAGACCCAGTACTTC. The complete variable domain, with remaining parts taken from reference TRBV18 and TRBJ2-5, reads NAGVMQNPRHLVRRRGQEARLRCSPMKGHSHVYWYRQLPEEGLKFMVYLQKENIIDESGMPKERFSAEFPKEGPSILRIQQVVRGDSAAYFCASSPRDTLKETQYFGPGTRLLVL.

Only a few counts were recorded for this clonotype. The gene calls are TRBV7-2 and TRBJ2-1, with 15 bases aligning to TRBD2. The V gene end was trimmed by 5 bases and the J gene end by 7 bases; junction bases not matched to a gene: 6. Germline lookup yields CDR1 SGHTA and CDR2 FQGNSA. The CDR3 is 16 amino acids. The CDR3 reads CASSAGLAGGFNEQFF. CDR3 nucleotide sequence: TGTGCCAGCAGCGCGGGACTAGCGGGAGGATTTAATGAGCAGTTCTTC.

CDR3 nucleotide sequence: TGTGCCAGCTTCCAACAGCCAAATAACAATGAGCAGTTCTTC. Translating gives CASFQQPNNNEQFF. V is TRBV6-2 or TRBV6-3 and J is TRBJ2-1, with no clear D. The length of the CDR3 is 14 residues. Germline-derived CDR1 and CDR2 are MNHEY and SVGEGT. The V end was cut by 8 bases, the J end by 5 bases, with 16 bases between.

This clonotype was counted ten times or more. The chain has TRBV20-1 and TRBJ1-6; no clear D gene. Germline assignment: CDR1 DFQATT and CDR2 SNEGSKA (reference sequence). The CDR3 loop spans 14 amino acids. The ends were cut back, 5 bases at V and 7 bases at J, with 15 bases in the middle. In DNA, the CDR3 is TGCAGTGCTCTTTTCGGGGATGGAAATTCACCCCTCCACTTT. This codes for CSALFGDGNSPLHF.

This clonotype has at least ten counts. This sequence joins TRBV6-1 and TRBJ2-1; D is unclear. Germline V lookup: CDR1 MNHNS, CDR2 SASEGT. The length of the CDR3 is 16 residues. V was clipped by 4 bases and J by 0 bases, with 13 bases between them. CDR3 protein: CASSGAQASSYNEQFF. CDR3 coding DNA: TGTGCCAGCAGTGGGGCCCAGGCTAGCTCCTACAATGAGCAGTTCTTC.

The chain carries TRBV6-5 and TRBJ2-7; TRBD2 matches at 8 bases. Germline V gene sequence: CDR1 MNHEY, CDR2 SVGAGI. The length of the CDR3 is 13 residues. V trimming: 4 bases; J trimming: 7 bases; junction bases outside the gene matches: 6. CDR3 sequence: CASSSFSGGEQYF. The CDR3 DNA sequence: TGTGCCAGCAGTTCCTTCAGCGGGGGTGAGCAGTACTTC.

The CDR3 is CASSMKGLDYNEQFF. The CDR3 nucleotides read TGTGCCAGCAGCATGAAAGGACTAGACTATAATGAGCAGTTCTTC. This rearrangement joins TRBV6-4 to TRBJ2-1, with 7 nucleotides matching TRBD2. This CDR3 comprises 15 residues. J lost 7 bases, V lost 6 bases, and 12 bases had no gene match. CDR1 and CDR2 (germline): MRHNA, SNTAGT.

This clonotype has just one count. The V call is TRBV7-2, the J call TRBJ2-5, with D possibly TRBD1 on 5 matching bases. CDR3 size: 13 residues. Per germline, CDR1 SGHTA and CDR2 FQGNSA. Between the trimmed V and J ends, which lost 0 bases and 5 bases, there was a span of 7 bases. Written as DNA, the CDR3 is TGTGCCAGCAGCTTAGCCAGGGTGGAGACCCAGTACTTC. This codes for CASSLARVETQYF.

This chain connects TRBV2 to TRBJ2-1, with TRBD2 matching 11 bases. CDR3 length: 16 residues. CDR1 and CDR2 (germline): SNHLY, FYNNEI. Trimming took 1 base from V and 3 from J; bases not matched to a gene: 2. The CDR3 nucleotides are TGTGCCAGCAGTGAAGTTCTAGCGGGGGGCTACAATGAGCAGTTCTTC. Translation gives CASSEVLAGGYNEQFF.

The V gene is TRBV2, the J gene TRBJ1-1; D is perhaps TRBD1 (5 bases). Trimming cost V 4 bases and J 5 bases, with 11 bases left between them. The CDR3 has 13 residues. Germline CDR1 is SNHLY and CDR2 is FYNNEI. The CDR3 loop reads CASSGNRLTEAFF. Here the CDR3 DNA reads TGTGCCAGCAGTGGGAACAGGTTAACTGAAGCTTTCTTT.

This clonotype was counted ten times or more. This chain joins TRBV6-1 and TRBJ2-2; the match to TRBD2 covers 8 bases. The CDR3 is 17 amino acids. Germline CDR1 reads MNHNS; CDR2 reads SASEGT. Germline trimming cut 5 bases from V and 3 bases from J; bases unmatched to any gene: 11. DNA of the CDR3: TGTGCCAGCAGTCGCTCCATACTAGCGGCATACACCGGGGAGCTGTTTTTT. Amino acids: CASSRSILAAYTGELFF.